One T cell receptor beta chain is described in this entry. Antigen specificity is unknown. This sample is drawn from a study of shared clonotypes between healthy human individuals. Study-wide results and limits: The study found lower generation probabilities in non-shared clonotypes than in those shared by all four donors.

Naive CD8 cells lacked CD45RO, underwent positive selection for CCR7 and left out terminally differentiated effector memory CD45RA+ cells. Germline V gives CDR1 MGHRA, CDR2 YSYEKL. The CDR3 contains 15 residues. The V end was cut by 2 bases, the J end by 2 bases, with 10 bases between. Original handling: As immunoSEQ supplied junction-only sequences (without quality scores), filtering differed. Using immunoSEQ multiplex PCR, the repertoire was profiled, and TCRdb retains in-frame clones only, with some absent. The V and J calls and clone size are taken from that table; D and trimming were inferred from the DNA. The sample includes about 580,000 clones, 95% to 98% seen only once; the top ten take 0.3%.

What was sequenced was naive CD8+ T cells sorted from blood. J is TRBJ2-1 and V is TRBV4-1; TRBD2 is a possible D gene (6 bases). The receptor was isolated from a man aged 25-45 years in good health. This CDR3 reads CASSQSPGAYNEQFF. CDR3 in DNA: TGCGCCAGCAGCCAAAGTCCGGGAGCCTACAATGAGCAGTTCTTC.